Sequencing of this T cell receptor (beta chain) was carried out in a study of cytotoxic CD8 clonotypes in ibrutinib-treated CLL. Whole-study results and caveats: Clonality, elevated at ibrutinib response, dropped back toward baseline at progression.

Method: immunoSEQ multiplex PCR; TCRdb's copy keeps in-frame clones and lacks some. This table holds hundreds of thousands of clones, 67% found once. A single count supports this clone. No antigen is known for it. This clonotype was obtained from a human donor with chronic lymphocytic leukemia. The material was PBMCs, obtained after 36 months of ibrutinib treatment.

The CDR3 DNA sequence: TGTGCCAGTAGTAAGAGTTTTAGCCCCAATGAGCAGTTCTTC. Protein: CASSKSFSPNEQFF. The chain uses TRBV19 and TRBJ2-1; the D is unclear. Germline V gene sequence: CDR1 LNHDA, CDR2 SQIVND (reference sequence). The CDR3 extends over 14 amino acids. The V gene lost 4 bases and the J gene lost 6 bases, with 13 bases spanning the gap.